This T cell receptor beta chain appears in the sequencing data of a study of T cells in Graves' hyperthyroidism and ophthalmopathy. Study summary: The authors collected peripheral blood at initial diagnosis, before any treatment. Points from the study as a whole: Ophthalmopathy stood apart from stable hyperthyroidism in a 13 V-J model. Onset of ophthalmopathy came a median around 6.5 months after the model predicted it.

This clonotype was recorded once. Its antigen is currently unknown. Amplified TCR beta CDR3 regions derived from RNA transcripts. The HTBI primer set drove a first-round RT-PCR of the TCR CDR3. TCRdb processed the multiplex PCR reads anew with MiXCR; each CDR3 protein has one entry. The table has roughly 800,000 distinct CDR3 sequences, around 39% seen once. The authors obtained PBMCs from 9 to 10 ml of fresh peripheral blood. Trimming cost V 4 bases and J 6 bases, with 12 bases left between them. Germline-derived CDR1 and CDR2 are SEHNR and FQNEAQ (reference sequence). The CDR3 sequence is 13 residues long.

The sample consisted of blood. This TCR came from a man between 18 and 29 years old with Graves' hyperthyroidism. The chain has TRBV7-9 and TRBJ1-1; tentative D call: TRBD1 (5 bases). CDR3 sequence (DNA): TGTGCCAGCAGCTCAGACAGCGGCGCTGAAGCTTTCTTT. Its translation: CASSSDSGAEAFF.